This T cell receptor beta chain was recorded in a study of T cells in Graves' hyperthyroidism and ophthalmopathy. Diagnostic decisions used clinical symptoms, serum thyroxine and TRAb, thyroid ultrasound and orbital computed tomography. Amplification yielded TCR beta CDR3 regions, with RNA transcripts as the source. An initial round of RT-PCR targeting the TCR CDR3 relied on the HTBI primer set. MiXCR, run by TCRdb on the multiplex PCR reads, gives a single entry per CDR3 protein. The sample records some 560,000 distinct CDR3 sequences, around 16% being singletons. General study points: Ophthalmopathy was told apart from stable hyperthyroidism by a 13 V-J model.

Germline CDR1 SQVTM, CDR2 ANQGSEA. After removal of 7 bases from V and 5 bases from J, the junction contained 12 bases not matched to a gene. This CDR3 spans 16 amino acids. This clonotype has at least ten counts. The antigen is undetermined. The chain joins TRBV29-1 to TRBJ2-5; TRBD2 aligns across 14 bases. The sequence was collected from a woman aged 25 to 39 with Graves' hyperthyroidism. What was sequenced was blood. The CDR3 is CSAKPGLAGDRETQYF. The CDR3 coding sequence is TGCAGCGCAAAGCCGGGACTAGCGGGAGATCGGGAGACCCAGTACTTC. The full variable domain, completed using reference TRBV29-1 and TRBJ2-5, is SAVISQKPSRDICQRGTSLTIQCQVDSQVTMMFWYRQQPGQSLTLIATANQGSEATYESGFVIDKFPISRPNLTFSTLTVSNMSPEDSSIYLCSAKPGLAGDRETQYFGPGTRLLVL.